These 3 T cell receptor beta chains came from one sample sequenced in a study of T-cell reconstitution after alpha-beta-depleted transplantation in children. Molecular barcoding with unique molecular identifiers was used for the TCRbeta library. TCRdb ran MiXCR on the PCR reads and lists one entry per CDR3 protein. Among some 290,000 distinct CDR3 sequences listed, 23% were seen once. Sequenced material: PBMCs, mostly from graft donor cells, taken 180 days after TCRalphabeta/CD19-depleted stem cell transplant. The origin of the receptors is a male patient aged 10 to 17 who had a stem cell transplant for acute lymphoblastic leukemia, so the T cells may come from the graft donor.

This clonotype was seen only a few times. This chain links TRBV29-1 with TRBJ1-1, with a tentative D call TRBD1 (5 bases). The V and J ends lost 7 bases and 1 base respectively, with 16 bases between them. This CDR3 has 14 amino acids. Germline CDR1 and CDR2: SQVTM and ANQGSEA. The CDR3 loop reads CSALLDRANTEAFF. The CDR3 DNA is TGCAGCGCTTTGCTCGACAGAGCGAACACTGAAGCTTTCTTT.

Only a few counts were recorded for this clonotype. The chain joins TRBV15 to TRBJ2-7, with D perhaps given as TRBD1 or TRBD2 (5 bases each). The CDR3 runs 15 residues. CDR1 LNHNV and CDR2 YYDKDF come from the germline V gene (reference sequence). Between the trimmed V and J ends, which lost 0 bases and 4 bases, there was a span of 13 bases. The CDR3 is CATSREGVEGYEQYF. The DNA for the CDR3 is TGTGCCACCAGCAGAGAGGGGGTCGAGGGGTACGAGCAGTACTTC.

This clonotype was counted only a few times. This sequence joins TRBV5-3 and TRBJ1-2; a possible D gene is TRBD1 (6 bases). TRBV5-3 is an ORF; its function is uncertain. The CDR3 is made up of 14 amino acids. V was pared by 5 bases and J by 2 bases, with 13 bases between. CDR3 region: CARSPQGENYGYTF. The CDR3 coding sequence is TGTGCCAGAAGTCCACAGGGAGAGAACTATGGCTACACCTTC.